Described below is a single T cell receptor (beta chain) sequence and its context. This clone was detected once. No cognate antigen has been identified for it. No base quality values were provided; no much bigger clone lies one nucleotide off. Healthy HIV-negative adults with no recently reported acute infections or vaccinations were included as donors. Every donor was a Caucasian adult residing in Nashville, Tennessee, USA. CD4+ T cells were enriched through magnetic negative selection, after which naive cells were positively selected on CD45RA and the remaining negative fraction served as the memory subset. Blood was obtained by leukapheresis, after which PBMCs were separated by Ficoll-Histopaque density gradient centrifugation and cryopreserved in liquid nitrogen vapor phase. Purity and quantity of every magnetically sorted T cell population were checked by analytical flow cytometry. Each sorted fraction had its genomic DNA isolated and then quantified by UV absorbance on a Nanodrop 2000c.

The sample originates from a study of shared clonotypes between healthy human individuals (dated by TCRdb to the early 2020s). Regarding the study in general: A few men and a couple of women, aged 18 to 49 years, made up the cohort. For each donor, CD4 naive and CD4 memory were each given three plates, CD8 naive was given two plates, and CD8 memory was given one plate. Blood TCR repertoires of five healthy adults were deeply sequenced to estimate repertoire size and the extent of clonotype sharing between individuals. Libraries were prepared and TCR repertoires were sequenced by different laboratories using diverse techniques, in order to increase sequencing depth and limit assay-specific biases. Between about 0.85 and 8.9 billion PBMCs per donor were obtained by leukapheresis.

Using the deep immunoSEQ assay, TCR CDR3 regions were amplified from genomic DNA by multiplex PCR. Genomic DNA extracted from each cell subset was distributed evenly over all wells of several immunoSEQ 96-well plates, and each plate served as one replicate. For sorted subsets, each replicate PCR was loaded with roughly 200 ng genomic DNA, equivalent to 25,000 to 35,000 T cell genomes. Purified libraries were measured with a Qubit 3.0 fluorometer, size-checked on a Bioanalyzer 2100, and measured again with the KAPA Library Quantification kit. A separate single-read 150-cycle Illumina NextSeq 550 flow cell was used to sequence each immunoSEQ 96-well plate. As for the authors' bioinformatics: Because the immunoSEQ output held only junctional sequences and lacked quality scores, the filtering could not match the filtering applied to full-length reads. Sequences were annotated with PyIR, a Python wrapper for IgBLAST v1.9, and V/J genes and CDR3 were assigned using IMGT germline references. Reads were removed for weak V/J assignments (E-value above 1e-6), missing CDR3, stop codons, out-of-frame junctions, or ambiguous translated residues. V3J clonotypes were defined as sequences sharing an identical inferred V gene, J gene, and CDR3 amino acid sequence. To compute the percentage overlap between repertoires, the number of shared unique clonotypes was divided by the size of the smaller repertoire. Richness of each repertoire was evaluated using RTK rarefaction, the Chao1 estimator, and Recon v2.1 estimates of unobserved clonotypes. OLGA was used to compute generation probabilities for all TCRbeta clonotypes that the gDNA method yielded from four donors. TCRdb mirrors the immuneACCESS table, restricted to in-frame sequences. Some clones are absent from its copies; in checked studies, under half trace to an unresolved V gene, and the reason for the others is unknown. V and J calls and clone size follow that table, whereas D and trimming were derived from the DNA. The sample data list millions of clones, and around 90% of these were observed just once. The ten largest clones add up to around 0.15% of the sample.

The germline V and J ends show losses of 3 bases and 3 bases respectively, and no gene match explains 9 bases of the junction. From the cysteine through the phenylalanine, the CDR3 covers 16 amino acids. Of all the DNA, just the CDR3 is kept, 48 bases in frame from base 1. The germline V gene (reference sequence) gives CDR1 as SGHNT and CDR2 as YYREEE. Broader findings and caveats from the paper: Across a handful of donors, roughly 5.4% of naive CD4, 3% to 3.5% of naive CD8, under 2.5% of memory CD4, and roughly 0.41% of memory CD8 clonotypes were shared. Pairwise subsampling led to the expectation that sequencing depth would affect the degree of clonotype sharing among donors. Compared with non-shared clonotypes, the clonotypes found in all four sorted-subset donors had higher generation probabilities. Incomplete sequencing was indicated by rarefaction of sorted-subset datasets, despite the large sequencing depth. Because the study included only a small number of donors, the genetic and exposure-history diversity represented was limited. Larger estimated clonotype richness was generally found for naive subsets than for memory subsets. Sampling was restricted to blood, and TCR repertoires in tissues likely differ from the TCR repertoires found in blood.

The chain couples TRBV5-4 to TRBJ2-3; TRBD2 agrees with 8 junctional bases. This sequence was found in a young man in good health. The sample consisted of naive CD4+ T cells sorted from blood. The sample's cell subset or site label, in plain terms: CD45RA+ positively selected. The CDR3: CASSSGTGGATDTQYF. At the DNA level, the sequence is TGTGCCAGCAGCTCCGGAACCGGGGGGGCAACAGATACGCAGTATTTT.